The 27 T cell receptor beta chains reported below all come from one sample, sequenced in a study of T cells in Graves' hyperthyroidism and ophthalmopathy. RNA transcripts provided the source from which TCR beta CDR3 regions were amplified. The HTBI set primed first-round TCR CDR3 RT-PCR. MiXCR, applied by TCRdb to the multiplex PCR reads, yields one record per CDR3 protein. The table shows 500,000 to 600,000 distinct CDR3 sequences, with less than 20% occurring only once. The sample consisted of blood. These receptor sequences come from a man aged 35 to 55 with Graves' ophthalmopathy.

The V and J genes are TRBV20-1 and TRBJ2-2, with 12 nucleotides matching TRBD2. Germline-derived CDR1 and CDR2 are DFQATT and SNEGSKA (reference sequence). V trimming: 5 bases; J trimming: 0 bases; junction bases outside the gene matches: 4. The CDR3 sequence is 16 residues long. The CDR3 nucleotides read TGCAGTGCTCCTAGCGGGAGGGCCTCGAACACCGGGGAGCTGTTTTTT. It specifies CSAPSGRASNTGELFF.

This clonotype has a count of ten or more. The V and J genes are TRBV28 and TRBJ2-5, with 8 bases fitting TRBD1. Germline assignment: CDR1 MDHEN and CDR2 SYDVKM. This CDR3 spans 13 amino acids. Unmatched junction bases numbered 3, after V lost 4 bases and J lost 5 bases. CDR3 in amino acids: CASSSDRGETQYF. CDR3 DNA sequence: TGTGCCAGCAGTTCCGACAGGGGTGAGACCCAGTACTTC.

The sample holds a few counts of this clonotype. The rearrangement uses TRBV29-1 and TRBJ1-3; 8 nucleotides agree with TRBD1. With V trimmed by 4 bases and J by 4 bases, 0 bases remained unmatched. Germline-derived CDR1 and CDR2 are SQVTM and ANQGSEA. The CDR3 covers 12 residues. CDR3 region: CSVGQGGNTIYF. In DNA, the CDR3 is TGCAGCGTTGGACAGGGGGGAAACACCATATATTTT. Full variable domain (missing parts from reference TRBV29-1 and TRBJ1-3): SAVISQKPSRDICQRGTSLTIQCQVDSQVTMMFWYRQQPGQSLTLIATANQGSEATYESGFVIDKFPISRPNLTFSTLTVSNMSPEDSSIYLCSVGQGGNTIYFGEGSWLTVV.

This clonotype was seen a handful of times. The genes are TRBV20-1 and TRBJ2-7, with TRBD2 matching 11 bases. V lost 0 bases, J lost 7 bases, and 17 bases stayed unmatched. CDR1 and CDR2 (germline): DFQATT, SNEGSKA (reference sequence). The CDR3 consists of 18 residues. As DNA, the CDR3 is TGCAGTGCTAGAGATCCCAAGGTACCGGGGACTAGCGGTCAGGAGCAGTACTTC. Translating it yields CSARDPKVPGTSGQEQYF.

In nucleotides, the CDR3 is TGTGCCAGCAGCTTTGGGACAGGATACCAAGAGACCCAGTACTTC. It encodes CASSFGTGYQETQYF. This chain uses TRBV7-9 with TRBJ2-5, with 8 bases fitting TRBD1. The V gene's germline CDR1 is SEHNR and CDR2 FQNEAQ (reference sequence). Trimming took 3 bases from V and 0 from J; bases not matched to a gene: 3. The CDR3 totals 15 residues.

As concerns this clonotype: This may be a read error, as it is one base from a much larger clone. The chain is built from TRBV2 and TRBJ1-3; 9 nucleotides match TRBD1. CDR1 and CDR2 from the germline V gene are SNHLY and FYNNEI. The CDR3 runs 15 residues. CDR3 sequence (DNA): TGTGCCATCCAGCAACAGGGGGCGGCTGGAAACATCATATATTTT. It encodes CAIQQQGAAGNIIYF.

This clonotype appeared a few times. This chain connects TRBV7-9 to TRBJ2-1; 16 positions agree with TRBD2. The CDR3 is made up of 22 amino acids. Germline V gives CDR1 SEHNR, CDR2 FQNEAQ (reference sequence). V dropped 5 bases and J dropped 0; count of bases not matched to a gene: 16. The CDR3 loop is CASSPGTSGRVLPLLSYNEQFF. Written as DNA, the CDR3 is TGTGCCAGCAGCCCCGGGACTAGCGGGAGGGTTCTACCTCTTCTCTCCTACAATGAGCAGTTCTTC.

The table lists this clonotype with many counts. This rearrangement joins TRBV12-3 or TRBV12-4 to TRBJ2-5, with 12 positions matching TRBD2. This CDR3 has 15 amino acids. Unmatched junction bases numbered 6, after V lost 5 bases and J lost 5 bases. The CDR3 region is CASSVTSGSTETQYF. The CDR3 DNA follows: TGTGCCAGCAGTGTGACTAGCGGGAGTACGGAGACCCAGTACTTC.

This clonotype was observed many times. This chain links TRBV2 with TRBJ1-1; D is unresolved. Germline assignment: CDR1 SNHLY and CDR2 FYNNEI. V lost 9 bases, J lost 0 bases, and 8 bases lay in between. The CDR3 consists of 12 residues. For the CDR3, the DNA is TGTGCCAGAGGGTTCATGAACACTGAAGCTTTCTTT. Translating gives CARGFMNTEAFF.

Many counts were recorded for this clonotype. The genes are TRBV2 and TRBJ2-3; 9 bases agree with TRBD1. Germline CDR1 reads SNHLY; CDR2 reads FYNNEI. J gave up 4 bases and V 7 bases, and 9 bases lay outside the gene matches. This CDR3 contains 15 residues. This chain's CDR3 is CASTYRGQVADTQYF. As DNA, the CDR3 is TGTGCCAGCACGTACAGGGGGCAGGTGGCAGATACGCAGTATTTT.

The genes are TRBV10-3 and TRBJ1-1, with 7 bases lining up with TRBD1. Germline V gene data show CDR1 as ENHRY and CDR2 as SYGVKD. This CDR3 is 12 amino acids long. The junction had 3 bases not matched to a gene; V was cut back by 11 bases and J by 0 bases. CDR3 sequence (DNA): TGTGCCGTACAGGGGATGAACACTGAAGCTTTCTTT. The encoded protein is CAVQGMNTEAFF.

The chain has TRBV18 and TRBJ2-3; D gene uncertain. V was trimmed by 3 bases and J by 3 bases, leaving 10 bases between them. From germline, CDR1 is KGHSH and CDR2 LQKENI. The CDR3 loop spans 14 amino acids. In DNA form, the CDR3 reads TGTGCCAGCTCACCTAGTACGACGACAGATACGCAGTATTTT. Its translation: CASSPSTTTDTQYF.

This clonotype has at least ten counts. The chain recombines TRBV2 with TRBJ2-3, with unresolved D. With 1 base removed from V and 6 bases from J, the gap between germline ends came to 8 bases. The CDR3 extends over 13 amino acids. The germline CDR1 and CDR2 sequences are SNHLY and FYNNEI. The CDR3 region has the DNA TGTGCCAGCAGTGAAGGGCCGCGGGATACGCAGTATTTT. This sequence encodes CASSEGPRDTQYF.

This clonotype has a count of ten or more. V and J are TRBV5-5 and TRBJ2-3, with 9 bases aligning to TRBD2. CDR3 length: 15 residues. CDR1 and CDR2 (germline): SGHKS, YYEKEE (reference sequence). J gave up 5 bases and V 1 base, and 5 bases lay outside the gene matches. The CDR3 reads CASSLLRGGLDTQYF. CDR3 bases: TGTGCCAGCAGCTTGTTGCGGGGGGGGTTAGATACGCAGTATTTT.

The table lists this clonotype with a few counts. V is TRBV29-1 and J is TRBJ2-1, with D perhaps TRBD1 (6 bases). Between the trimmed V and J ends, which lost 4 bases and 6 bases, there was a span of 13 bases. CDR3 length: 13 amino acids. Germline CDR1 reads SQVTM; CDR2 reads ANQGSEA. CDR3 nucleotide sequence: TGCAGCGTTGTCCCCAGGGGTTTCAATGAGCAGTTCTTC. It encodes CSVVPRGFNEQFF.

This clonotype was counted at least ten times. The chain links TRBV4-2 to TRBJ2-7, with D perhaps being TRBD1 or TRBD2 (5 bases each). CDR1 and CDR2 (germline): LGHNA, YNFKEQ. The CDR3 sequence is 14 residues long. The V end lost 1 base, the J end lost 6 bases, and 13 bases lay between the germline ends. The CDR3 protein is CASSQGGARAEQYF. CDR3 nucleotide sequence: TGTGCCAGCAGCCAAGGAGGGGCTAGGGCCGAGCAGTACTTC.

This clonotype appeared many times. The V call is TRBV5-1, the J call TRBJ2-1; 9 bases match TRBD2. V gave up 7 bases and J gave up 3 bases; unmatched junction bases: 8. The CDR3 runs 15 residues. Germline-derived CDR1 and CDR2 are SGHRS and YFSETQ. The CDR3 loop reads CASSLGRGGYNEQFF. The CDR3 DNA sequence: TGCGCCAGCTCCTTAGGGCGGGGGGGCTACAATGAGCAGTTCTTC.

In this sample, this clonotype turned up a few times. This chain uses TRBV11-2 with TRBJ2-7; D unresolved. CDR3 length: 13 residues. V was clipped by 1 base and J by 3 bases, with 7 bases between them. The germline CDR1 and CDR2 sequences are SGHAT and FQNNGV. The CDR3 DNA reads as TGTGCCAGCAGCTTAGGACTTCACTACGAGCAGTACTTC. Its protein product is CASSLGLHYEQYF. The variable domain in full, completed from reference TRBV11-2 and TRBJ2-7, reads EAGVAQSPRYKIIEKRQSVAFWCNPISGHATLYWYQQILGQGPKLLIQFQNNGVVDDSQLPKDRFSAERLKGVDSTLKIQPAKLEDSAVYLCASSLGLHYEQYFGPGTRLTVT.

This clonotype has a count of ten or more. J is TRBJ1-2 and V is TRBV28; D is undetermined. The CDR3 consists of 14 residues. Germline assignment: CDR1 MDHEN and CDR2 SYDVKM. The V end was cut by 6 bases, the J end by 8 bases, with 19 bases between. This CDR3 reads CASSTLNTPQGYTF. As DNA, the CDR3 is TGTGCCAGCAGCACCCTGAACACCCCCCAGGGCTACACCTTC.

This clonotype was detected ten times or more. The CDR3 sequence is CASSYARTEAFF. CDR3 coding DNA: TGTGCCAGCAGTTACGCGAGGACTGAAGCTTTCTTT. V gene TRBV6-2 or TRBV6-3 combines with J gene TRBJ1-1; D is undetermined. Germline-derived CDR1 and CDR2 are MNHEY and SVGEGT. CDR3 length equals 12 residues. V shed 2 bases and J shed 5 bases, with 6 bases lying between them.

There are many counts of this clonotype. CDR3 protein: CASSSGDSYSYEQYF. Here the CDR3 DNA reads TGTGCCAGCAGCTCCGGGGATTCCTACTCCTACGAGCAGTACTTC. This chain uses TRBV7-9 with TRBJ2-7; TRBD2 might be the D (5 bases). In germline, CDR1 is SEHNR, CDR2 FQNEAQ (reference sequence). There are 15 residues in the CDR3. V lost 4 bases and J 0 bases, leaving 13 bases between the germline ends.

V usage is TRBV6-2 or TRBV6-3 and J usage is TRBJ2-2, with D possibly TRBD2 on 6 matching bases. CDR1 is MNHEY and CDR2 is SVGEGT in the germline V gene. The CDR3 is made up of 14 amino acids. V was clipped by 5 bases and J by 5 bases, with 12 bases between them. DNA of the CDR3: TGTGCCAGCAGTAATTTAGGAGGGACCGGGGAGCTGTTTTTT. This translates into CASSNLGGTGELFF.

CDR3: CASTFIKGVNGNQPQHF. The CDR3 region has the DNA TGTGCCAGCACCTTCATAAAGGGGGTTAACGGCAATCAGCCCCAGCATTTT. The chain joins TRBV7-2 to TRBJ1-5, with a weak D call TRBD1 (6 bases). The CDR3 sequence is 17 residues long. V dropped 7 bases and J dropped 2 bases, with 21 bases sitting between them. Germline V gene lookup returns CDR1 SGHTA and CDR2 FQGNSA. The full variable domain, its missing parts supplied by reference TRBV7-2 and TRBJ1-5, is GAGVSQSPSNKVTEKGKDVELRCDPISGHTALYWYRQSLGQGLEFLIYFQGNSAPDKSGLPSDRFSAERTGGSVSTLTIQRTQQEDSAVYLCASTFIKGVNGNQPQHFGDGTRLSIL.

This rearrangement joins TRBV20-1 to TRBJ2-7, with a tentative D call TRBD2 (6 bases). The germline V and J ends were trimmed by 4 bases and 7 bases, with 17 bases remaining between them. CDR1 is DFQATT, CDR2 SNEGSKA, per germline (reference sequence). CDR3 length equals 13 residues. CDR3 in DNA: TGCAGTGCTACCCGAGGAGGGCAGGGAGAGCAGTACTTC. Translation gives CSATRGGQGEQYF.

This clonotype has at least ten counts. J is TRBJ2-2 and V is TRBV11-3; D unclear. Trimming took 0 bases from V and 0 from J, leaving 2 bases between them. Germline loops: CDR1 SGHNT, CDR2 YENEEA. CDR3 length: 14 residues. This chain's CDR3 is CASSLEANTGELFF. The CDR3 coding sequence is TGTGCCAGCAGCTTAGAGGCGAACACCGGGGAGCTGTTTTTT.

The CDR3 loop is CASSLDWRGLDTQYF. The CDR3 coding sequence is TGTGCCAGCAGCTTAGATTGGCGGGGCCTAGATACGCAGTATTTT. V gene TRBV7-8 combines with J gene TRBJ2-3; possible D gene TRBD2, 6 bases. CDR1 is SGHVS and CDR2 is FQNEAQ in the germline V gene. V gave up 1 base and J gave up 5 bases, with 13 bases separating them. The CDR3 length is 15 residues. Based on the CDR3 plus reference TRBV7-8 and TRBJ2-3, the full variable domain is GAGVSQSPRYKVAKRGQDVALRCDPISGHVSLFWYQQALGQGPEFLTYFQNEAQLDKSGLPSDRFFAERPEGSVSTLKIQRTQQEDSAVYLCASSLDWRGLDTQYFGPGTRLTVL.

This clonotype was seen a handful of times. The CDR3 here is CAWSGSGNTIYF. DNA of the CDR3: TGTGCCTGGAGTGGGAGCGGAAACACCATATATTTT. The genes are TRBV30 and TRBJ1-3; no reliable D call. Germline CDR1 reads GTSNPN; CDR2 reads SVGIG (reference sequence). The V end was cut by 1 base, the J end by 4 bases, with 5 bases between. This CDR3 is 12 amino acids long.